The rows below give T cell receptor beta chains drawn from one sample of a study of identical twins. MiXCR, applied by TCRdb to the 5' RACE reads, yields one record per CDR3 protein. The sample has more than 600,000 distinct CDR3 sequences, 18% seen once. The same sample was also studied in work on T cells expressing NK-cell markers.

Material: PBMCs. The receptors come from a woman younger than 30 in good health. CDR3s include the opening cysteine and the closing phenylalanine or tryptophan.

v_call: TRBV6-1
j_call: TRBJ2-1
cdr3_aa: CASKRFNLGSYNEQFF

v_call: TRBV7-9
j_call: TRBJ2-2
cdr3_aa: CASSLSTSAYTGELFF

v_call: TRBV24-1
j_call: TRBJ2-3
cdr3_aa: CATSDSRGHTDTQYF

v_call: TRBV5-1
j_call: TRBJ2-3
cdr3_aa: CAGSSSSTDTQYF

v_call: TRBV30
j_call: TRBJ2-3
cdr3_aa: CAASLGDTQYF

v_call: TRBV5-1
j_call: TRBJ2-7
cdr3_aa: CASSLETGVTYEQYF

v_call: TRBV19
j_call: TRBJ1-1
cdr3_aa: CASSMGGLVNTEAFF

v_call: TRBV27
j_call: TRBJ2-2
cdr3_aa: CASSQTPGTGELFF

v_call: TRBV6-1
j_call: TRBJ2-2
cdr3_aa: CASSPGQGAFRELFF

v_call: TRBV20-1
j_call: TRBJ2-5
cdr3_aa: CSARRPGVGETQYF

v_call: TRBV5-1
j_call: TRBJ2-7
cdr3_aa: CASSFGHIYEQYF

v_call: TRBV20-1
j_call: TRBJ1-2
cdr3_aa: CSAIGYRGPYGYTF

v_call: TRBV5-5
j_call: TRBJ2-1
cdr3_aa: CASSLGTVVNEQFF

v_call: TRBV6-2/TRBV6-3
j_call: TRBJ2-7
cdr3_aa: CASRQGLAYEQYF

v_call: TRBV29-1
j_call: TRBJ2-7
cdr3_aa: CSVRTDRVYHEQYF

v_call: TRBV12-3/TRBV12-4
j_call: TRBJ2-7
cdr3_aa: CASSLAGLEQYF